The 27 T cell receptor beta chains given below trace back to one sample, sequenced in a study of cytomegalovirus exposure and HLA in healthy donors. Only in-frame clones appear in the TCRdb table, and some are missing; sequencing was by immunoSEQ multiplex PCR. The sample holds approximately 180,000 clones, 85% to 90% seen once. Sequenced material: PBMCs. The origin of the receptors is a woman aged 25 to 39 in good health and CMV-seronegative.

In DNA, the CDR3 is TGCAGTGCCCCGTATTCGTTCCTCCTCCACTTT. Protein: CSAPYSFLLHF. The V gene is TRBV20-1, the J gene TRBJ1-6; D is uncertain. Germline V gene sequence: CDR1 DFQATT, CDR2 SNEGSKA (reference sequence). The CDR3 spans 11 residues. V gave up 6 bases and J gave up 15 bases, with 15 bases separating them.

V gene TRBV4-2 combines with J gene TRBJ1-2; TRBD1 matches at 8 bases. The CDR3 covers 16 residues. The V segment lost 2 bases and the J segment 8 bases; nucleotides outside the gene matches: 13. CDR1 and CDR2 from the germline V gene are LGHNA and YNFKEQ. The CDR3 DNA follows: TGTGCCAGCAGCCAACATTTCCGCAACAGGGGGGAGGGCTACACCTTC. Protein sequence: CASSQHFRNRGEGYTF.

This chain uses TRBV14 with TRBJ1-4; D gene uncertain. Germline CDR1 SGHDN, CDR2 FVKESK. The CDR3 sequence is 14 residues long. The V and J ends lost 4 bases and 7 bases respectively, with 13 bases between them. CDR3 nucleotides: TGTGCCAGCAGCCCCTTGGGCAGTGGTGAAAAACTGTTTTTT. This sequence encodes CASSPLGSGEKLFF.

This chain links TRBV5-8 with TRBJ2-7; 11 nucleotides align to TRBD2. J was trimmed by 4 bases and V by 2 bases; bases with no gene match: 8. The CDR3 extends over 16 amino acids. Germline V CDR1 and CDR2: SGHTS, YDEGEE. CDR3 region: CASSFGGTSGRYEQYF. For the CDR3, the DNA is TGTGCCAGCAGCTTTGGCGGGACTAGCGGTAGATACGAGCAGTACTTC.

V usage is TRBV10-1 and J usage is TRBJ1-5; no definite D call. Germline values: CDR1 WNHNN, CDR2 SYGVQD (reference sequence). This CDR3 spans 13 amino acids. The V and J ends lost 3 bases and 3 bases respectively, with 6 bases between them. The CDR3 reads CASSEQYNQPQHF. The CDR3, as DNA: TGCGCCAGCAGTGAACAGTACAATCAGCCCCAGCATTTT.

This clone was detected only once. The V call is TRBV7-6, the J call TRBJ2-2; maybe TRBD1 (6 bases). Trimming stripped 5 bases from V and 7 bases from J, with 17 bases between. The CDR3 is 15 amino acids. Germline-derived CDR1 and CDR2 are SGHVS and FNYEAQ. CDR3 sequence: CASSMPQGAVGELFF. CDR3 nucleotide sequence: TGTGCCAGCAGCATGCCACAGGGAGCGGTCGGGGAGCTGTTTTTT.

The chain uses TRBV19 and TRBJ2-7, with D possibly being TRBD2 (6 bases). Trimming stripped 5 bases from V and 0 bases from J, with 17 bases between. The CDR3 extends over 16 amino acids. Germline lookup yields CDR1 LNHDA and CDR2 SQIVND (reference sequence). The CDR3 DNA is TGTGCCAGTAGTCACACCGGGACTTTCAGCTCCTACGAGCAGTACTTC. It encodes CASSHTGTFSSYEQYF.

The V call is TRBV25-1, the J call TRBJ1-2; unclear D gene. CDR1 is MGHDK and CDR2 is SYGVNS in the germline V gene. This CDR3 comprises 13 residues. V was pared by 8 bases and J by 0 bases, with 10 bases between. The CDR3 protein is CASANPTNYGYTF. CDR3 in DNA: TGTGCCAGCGCGAACCCAACTAACTATGGCTACACCTTC.

DNA for the CDR3: TGTGCCAGCAGCGTCCGGGACAGGGGTACGTACGAGCAGTACTTC. Residues: CASSVRDRGTYEQYF. The chain joins TRBV13 to TRBJ2-7, with 10 bases that match TRBD1. Germline V gene data show CDR1 as PRHDT and CDR2 as FYEKMQ (reference sequence). The CDR3 is 15 residues long. V lost 5 bases and J lost 4; bases outside the gene matches: 8.

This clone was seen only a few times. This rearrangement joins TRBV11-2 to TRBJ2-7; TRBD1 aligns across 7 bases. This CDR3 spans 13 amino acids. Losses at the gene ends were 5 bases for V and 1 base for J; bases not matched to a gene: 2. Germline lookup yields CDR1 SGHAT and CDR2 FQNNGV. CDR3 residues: CASSPDRSYEQYF. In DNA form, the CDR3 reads TGTGCCAGCAGCCCGGACAGGTCCTACGAGCAGTACTTC.

CDR3 residues: CASSSTRDRGQTDTQYF. In nucleotides, the CDR3 is TGTGCCAGCAGTTCCACCAGGGACAGGGGGCAAACAGATACGCAGTATTTT. The chain is built from TRBV27 and TRBJ2-3; 12 bases align to TRBD1. Looked up from germline, CDR1 is MNHEY and CDR2 is SMNVEV (reference sequence). The CDR3 has 17 amino acids. Unmatched junction bases numbered 8, after V lost 4 bases and J lost 3 bases.

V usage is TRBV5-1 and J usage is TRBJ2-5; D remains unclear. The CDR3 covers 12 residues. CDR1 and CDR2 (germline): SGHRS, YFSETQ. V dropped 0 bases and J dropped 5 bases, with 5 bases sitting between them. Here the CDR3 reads CASSLVGETQYF. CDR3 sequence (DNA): TGCGCCAGCAGCTTGGTCGGGGAGACCCAGTACTTC.

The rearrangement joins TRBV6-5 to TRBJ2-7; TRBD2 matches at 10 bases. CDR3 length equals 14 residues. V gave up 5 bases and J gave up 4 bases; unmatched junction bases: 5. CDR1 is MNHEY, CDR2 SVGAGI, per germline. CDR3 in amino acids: CASSILAGVYEQYF. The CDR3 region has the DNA TGTGCCAGCAGTATTCTAGCGGGGGTTTACGAGCAGTACTTC.

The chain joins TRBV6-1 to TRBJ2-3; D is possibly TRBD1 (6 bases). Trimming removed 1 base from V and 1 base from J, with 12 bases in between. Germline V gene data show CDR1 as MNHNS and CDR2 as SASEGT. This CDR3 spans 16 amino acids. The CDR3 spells CASSEDRVPGTDTQYF. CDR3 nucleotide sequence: TGTGCCAGCAGTGAAGACAGGGTTCCCGGCACAGATACGCAGTATTTT.

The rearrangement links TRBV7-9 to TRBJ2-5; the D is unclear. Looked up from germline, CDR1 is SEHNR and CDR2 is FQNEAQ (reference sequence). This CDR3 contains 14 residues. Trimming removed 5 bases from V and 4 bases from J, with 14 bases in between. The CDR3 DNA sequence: TGTGCCAGCAGCCCGGGTCTCATTTCAGAGACCCAGTACTTC. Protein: CASSPGLISETQYF.

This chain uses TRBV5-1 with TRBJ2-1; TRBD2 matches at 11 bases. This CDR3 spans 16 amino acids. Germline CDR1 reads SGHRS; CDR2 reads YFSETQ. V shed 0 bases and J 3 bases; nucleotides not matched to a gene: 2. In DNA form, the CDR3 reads TGCGCCAGCAGCTTGGTTACTAGCGGGGGCTACAATGAGCAGTTCTTC. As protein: CASSLVTSGGYNEQFF.

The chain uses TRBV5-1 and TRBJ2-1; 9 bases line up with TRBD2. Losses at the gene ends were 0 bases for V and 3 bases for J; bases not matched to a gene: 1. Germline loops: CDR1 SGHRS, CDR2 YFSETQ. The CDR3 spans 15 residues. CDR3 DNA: TGCGCCAGCAGCTTGGCTAGCGGGGACTACAATGAGCAGTTCTTC. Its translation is CASSLASGDYNEQFF.

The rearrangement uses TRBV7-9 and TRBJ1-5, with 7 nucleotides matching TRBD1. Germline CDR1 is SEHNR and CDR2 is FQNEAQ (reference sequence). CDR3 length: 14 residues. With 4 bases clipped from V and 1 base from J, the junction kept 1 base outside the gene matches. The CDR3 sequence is CASSWDSSNQPQHF. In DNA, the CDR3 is TGTGCCAGCAGCTGGGACAGCAGCAATCAGCCCCAGCATTTT.

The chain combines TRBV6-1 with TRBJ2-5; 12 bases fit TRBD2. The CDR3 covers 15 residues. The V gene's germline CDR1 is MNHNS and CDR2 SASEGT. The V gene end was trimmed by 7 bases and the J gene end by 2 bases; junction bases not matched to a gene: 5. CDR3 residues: CASTVLAGGQETQYF. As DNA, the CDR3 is TGTGCCAGCACTGTACTAGCGGGGGGACAAGAGACCCAGTACTTC.

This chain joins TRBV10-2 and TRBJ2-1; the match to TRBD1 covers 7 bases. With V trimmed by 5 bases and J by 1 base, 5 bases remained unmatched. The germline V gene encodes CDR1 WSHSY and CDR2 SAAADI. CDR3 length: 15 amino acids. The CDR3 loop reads CASSRDSGSYNEQFF. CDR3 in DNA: TGCGCCAGCAGTCGGGACAGTGGATCCTACAATGAGCAGTTCTTC.

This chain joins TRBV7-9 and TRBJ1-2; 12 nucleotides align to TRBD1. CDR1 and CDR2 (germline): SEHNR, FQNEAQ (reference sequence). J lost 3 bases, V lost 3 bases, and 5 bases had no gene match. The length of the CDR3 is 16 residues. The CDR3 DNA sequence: TGTGCCAGCAGCTTGGGACAGGGGGCGAAGGACTATGGCTACACCTTC. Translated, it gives CASSLGQGAKDYGYTF.

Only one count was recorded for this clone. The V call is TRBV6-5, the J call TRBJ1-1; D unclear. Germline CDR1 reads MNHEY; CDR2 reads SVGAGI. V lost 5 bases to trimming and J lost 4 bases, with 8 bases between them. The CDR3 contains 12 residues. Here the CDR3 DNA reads TGTGCCAGCAGTAGGGCGGGCACTGAAGCTTTCTTT. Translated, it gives CASSRAGTEAFF.

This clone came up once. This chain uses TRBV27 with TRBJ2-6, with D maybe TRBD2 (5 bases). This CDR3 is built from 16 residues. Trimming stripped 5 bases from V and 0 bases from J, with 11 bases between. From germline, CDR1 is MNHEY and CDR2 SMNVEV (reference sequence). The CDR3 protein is CASSPTRNSGANVLTF. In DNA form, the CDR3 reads TGTGCCAGCAGTCCAACTAGGAACTCTGGGGCCAACGTCCTGACTTTC.

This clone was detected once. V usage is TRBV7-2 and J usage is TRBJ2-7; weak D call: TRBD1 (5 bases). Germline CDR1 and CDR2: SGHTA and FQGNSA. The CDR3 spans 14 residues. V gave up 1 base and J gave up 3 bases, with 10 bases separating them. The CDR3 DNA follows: TGTGCCAGCAGCTTAGGGTACAGGAACTACGAGCAGTACTTC. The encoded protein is CASSLGYRNYEQYF.

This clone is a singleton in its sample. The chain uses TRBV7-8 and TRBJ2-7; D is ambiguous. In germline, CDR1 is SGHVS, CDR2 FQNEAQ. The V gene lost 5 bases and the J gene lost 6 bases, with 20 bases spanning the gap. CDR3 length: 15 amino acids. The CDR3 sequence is CASSDPTSTPSEQYF. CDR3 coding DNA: TGTGCCAGCAGCGACCCGACATCTACCCCCTCCGAGCAGTACTTC.

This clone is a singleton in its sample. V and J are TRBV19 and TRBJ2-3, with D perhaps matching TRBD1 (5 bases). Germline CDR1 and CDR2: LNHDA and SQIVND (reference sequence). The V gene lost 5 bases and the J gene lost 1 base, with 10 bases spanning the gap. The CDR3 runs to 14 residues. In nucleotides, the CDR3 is TGTGCCAGTAGTCAGGGATGGGGCACAGATACGCAGTATTTT. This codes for CASSQGWGTDTQYF.

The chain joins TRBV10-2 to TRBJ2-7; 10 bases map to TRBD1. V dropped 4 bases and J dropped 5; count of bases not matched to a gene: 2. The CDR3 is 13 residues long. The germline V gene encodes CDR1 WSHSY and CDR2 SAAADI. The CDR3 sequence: CASSGQGADEQYF. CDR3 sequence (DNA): TGCGCCAGCAGTGGACAGGGGGCCGACGAGCAGTACTTC.